The 21 T cell receptor beta chains presented below share a single source sample, sequenced in a study of T cell repertoires in cytomegalovirus infection. TCRdb processed the reads anew with MiXCR; each CDR3 protein has one entry. The sample holds about 450,000 distinct CDR3 sequences, approximately 31% seen once. Sequencing was performed on PBMCs. These TCRs come from a human donor in good health (CMV status not recorded). Some clones in this sample may be carry-over from other donors' samples.

A few counts support this clonotype. V usage is TRBV14 and J usage is TRBJ1-2; 8 bases line up with TRBD1. Germline CDR1 reads SGHDN; CDR2 reads FVKESK. V lost 4 bases and J lost 2; bases outside the gene matches: 9. This CDR3 is built from 16 residues. The chain's CDR3 is CASSPDGQGRNYGYTF. In DNA, the CDR3 is TGTGCCAGCAGCCCCGACGGACAGGGTAGGAACTATGGCTACACCTTC.

As to this clonotype: One end of the junction does not line up with germline, which may come from a read error. The chain carries TRBV7-8 and TRBJ1-4; the D gene is possibly TRBD1 (5 bases). The germline V gene encodes CDR1 SGHVS and CDR2 FQNEAQ. The CDR3 loop spans 15 amino acids. This CDR3 is CASSPGQGADDKLFF. The CDR3 DNA sequence: TGTGCCAGCAGCCCCGGCCAGGGTGCGGATGACAAACTGTTTTTT.

This rearrangement joins TRBV7-8 to TRBJ2-7; no firm D call. Germline values: CDR1 SGHVS, CDR2 FQNEAQ. This CDR3 region has 14 residues. With 5 bases removed from V and 1 base from J, the gap between germline ends came to 12 bases. DNA for the CDR3: TGTGCCAGCAGCCAACGTGAAGGTTCCTACGAGCAGTACTTC. It specifies CASSQREGSYEQYF.

This clonotype has a handful of counts. The V call is TRBV6-1, the J call TRBJ1-6; D is uncertain. Looked up from germline, CDR1 is MNHNS and CDR2 is SASEGT. This CDR3 has 15 amino acids. V lost 4 bases, J lost 0 bases, and 7 bases lay in between. CDR3 residues: CASSVGLSYNSPLHF. The CDR3 region has the DNA TGTGCCAGCAGTGTGGGCCTCTCCTATAATTCACCCCTCCACTTT.

This clonotype was counted a few times. V is TRBV6-1 and J is TRBJ1-5, with 8 bases fitting TRBD1. V gave up 5 bases and J gave up 7 bases; unmatched junction bases: 7. CDR1 is MNHNS and CDR2 is SASEGT in the germline V gene. The CDR3 loop spans 14 amino acids. In nucleotides, the CDR3 is TGTGCCAGCAGTCGGGACAGGACGAGACAGCCCCAGCATTTT. Amino acid sequence: CASSRDRTRQPQHF.

This clonotype was counted many times. The rearrangement uses TRBV12-3 or TRBV12-4 and TRBJ1-3; possibly TRBD1 for D (6 bases). The CDR3 runs to 15 residues. Trimming stripped 5 bases from V and 1 base from J, with 12 bases between. The DNA of the CDR3 is TGTGCCAGCAGTGGAGGGACATCTTCTGGAAACACCATATATTTT. Amino acid sequence: CASSGGTSSGNTIYF.

This sequence joins TRBV24-1 and TRBJ2-1; 11 bases agree with TRBD2. CDR1 is KGHDR, CDR2 SFDVKD, per germline. With 9 bases clipped from V and 6 bases from J, the junction kept 9 bases outside the gene matches. This CDR3 has 15 residues. The CDR3 region has the DNA TGTGCCACCTCCGGGACTAGCGGTATTATCAATGAGCAGTTCTTC. Encoded protein: CATSGTSGIINEQFF.

The V gene is TRBV20-1, the J gene TRBJ1-2; TRBD1 agrees at 7 bases. Germline V gene lookup returns CDR1 DFQATT and CDR2 SNEGSKA (reference sequence). The V segment lost 5 bases and the J segment 4 bases; nucleotides outside the gene matches: 10. This CDR3 region has 14 residues. The CDR3 sequence: CSAHGTARSYGYTF. The CDR3 nucleotides read TGCAGTGCTCACGGGACAGCGAGAAGCTATGGCTACACCTTC.

This clonotype was observed many times. The chain links TRBV6-1 to TRBJ2-1, with 8 bases that match TRBD1. With 7 bases clipped from V and 4 bases from J, the junction kept 3 bases outside the gene matches. Per the germline V gene, CDR1 is MNHNS and CDR2 is SASEGT. This CDR3 is built from 13 residues. The DNA for the CDR3 is TGTGCCAGCACCCGGACAGGGTACAATGAGCAGTTCTTC. Protein: CASTRTGYNEQFF.

This clonotype was seen a few times. The CDR3 region is CASSPQVGYEQYF. The CDR3 DNA is TGCGCCAGCAGCCCTCAAGTAGGCTACGAGCAGTACTTC. The rearrangement links TRBV4-1 to TRBJ2-7; D is undetermined. Germline values: CDR1 MGHRA, CDR2 YSYEKL. The CDR3 length is 13 residues. Between the trimmed V and J ends, which lost 4 bases and 3 bases, there was a span of 10 bases.

This clonotype was seen only a few times. The V gene is TRBV7-9, the J gene TRBJ2-7; D is perhaps TRBD1 (6 bases). V was pared by 5 bases and J by 0 bases, with 11 bases between. Germline values: CDR1 SEHNR, CDR2 FQNEAQ (reference sequence). This CDR3 contains 14 residues. The CDR3 loop reads CASSTRDISYEQYF. The CDR3, as DNA: TGTGCCAGCAGCACAAGGGACATCTCCTACGAGCAGTACTTC.

The chain is built from TRBV28 and TRBJ2-1; tentatively, D is TRBD1 (6 bases). The CDR3 has 12 amino acids. CDR1 MDHEN and CDR2 SYDVKM come from the germline V gene. V lost 7 bases and J 4 bases, leaving 8 bases between the germline ends. CDR3 nucleotides: TGTGCCAGCAAACAGGGATACAATGAGCAGTTCTTC. Its translation: CASKQGYNEQFF.

This chain connects TRBV5-6 to TRBJ2-7, with D possibly TRBD2 on 5 matching bases. V was trimmed by 1 base and J by 2 bases, leaving 10 bases between them. The germline CDR1 and CDR2 sequences are SGHDT and YYEEEE. The CDR3 runs to 14 residues. The CDR3 DNA sequence: TGTGCCAGCAGCTTGAGAGCGGTTACCTACGAGCAGTACTTC. Translated: CASSLRAVTYEQYF.

In this sample, this clonotype turned up many times. The chain couples TRBV7-8 to TRBJ2-1; D is unresolved. V lost 5 bases and J 4 bases, leaving 6 bases between the germline ends. The germline CDR1 and CDR2 sequences are SGHVS and FQNEAQ. The CDR3 contains 12 residues. The CDR3 spells CASSLHYNEQFF. Here the CDR3 DNA reads TGTGCCAGCAGCCTTCATTACAATGAGCAGTTCTTC. The complete variable domain, with remaining parts taken from reference TRBV7-8 and TRBJ2-1, reads GAGVSQSPRYKVAKRGQDVALRCDPISGHVSLFWYQQALGQGPEFLTYFQNEAQLDKSGLPSDRFFAERPEGSVSTLKIQRTQQEDSAVYLCASSLHYNEQFFGPGTRLTVL.

This clonotype turned up a few times. V and J are TRBV7-9 and TRBJ2-7, with 8 bases lining up with TRBD1. Germline CDR1 SEHNR, CDR2 FQNEAQ (reference sequence). The CDR3 covers 15 residues. The trim removed 0 bases at V and 2 bases at J, leaving 3 bases unmatched. The CDR3 DNA sequence: TGTGCCAGCAGCTTAGCGGGACAGGCCACCTACGAGCAGTACTTC. Encoded protein: CASSLAGQATYEQYF.

This clonotype appeared once. Without the conserved terminal phenylalanine or tryptophan, this CDR3 likely stems from a read error. The chain has TRBV4-3 and TRBJ2-1; TRBD2 aligns across 14 bases. This CDR3 has 21 residues. Germline CDR1 and CDR2: LGHNA and YSLEER. Germline trimming cut 0 bases from V and 2 bases from J; bases unmatched to any gene: 12. The CDR3, as DNA: TGCGCCAGCAGCCAAGATACCCCGACTAGCGGGGGGGCCAACACCTACAATGAGCAGTTCTTA. This encodes CASSQDTPTSGGANTYNEQFL.

The rearrangement links TRBV6-2 or TRBV6-3 to TRBJ2-7; D is ambiguous. V dropped 3 bases and J dropped 1 base, with 16 bases sitting between them. Germline V gene lookup returns CDR1 MNHEY and CDR2 SVGEGT. CDR3 length: 16 amino acids. The CDR3 DNA is TGTGCCAGCAGTTATCCGCTGGCCTCATTATCCTACGAGCAGTACTTC. Translating gives CASSYPLASLSYEQYF.

The gene calls are TRBV27 and TRBJ2-3, with a weak D call TRBD2 (7 bases). V lost 5 bases, J lost 6 bases, and 18 bases lay in between. Germline V gene data show CDR1 as MNHEY and CDR2 as SMNVEV (reference sequence). The CDR3 contains 15 residues. The CDR3 DNA reads TGTGCCAGCAGTGCCCCTTGGGGGGGCCGGGATACGCAGTATTTT. Translating it yields CASSAPWGGRDTQYF.

V is TRBV10-3 and J is TRBJ2-5; D remains ambiguous. CDR1 and CDR2 (germline): ENHRY, SYGVKD. The CDR3 length is 14 residues. The CDR3 loop reads CGTRRGSTSETQYF. CDR3 nucleotides: TGTGGAACAAGGCGCGGCAGTACCTCGGAGACCCAGTACTTC.

In its sample, this clonotype was seen many times. The V call is TRBV7-2, the J call TRBJ1-6; a possible D gene is TRBD1 (6 bases). The CDR3 runs 17 residues. From germline, CDR1 is SGHTA and CDR2 FQGNSA. V was shortened by 1 base and J by 8 bases, with 18 bases between the two germline ends. The CDR3 here is CASSLGKGPRGDSPLHF. The CDR3 nucleotides read TGTGCCAGCAGCTTAGGAAAGGGCCCGAGGGGGGATTCACCCCTCCACTTT.

On this clonotype: This sequence may be a read error, since a much larger clone differs from it by one base. The rearrangement links TRBV6-2 or TRBV6-3 to TRBJ1-1; D ambiguous. From germline, CDR1 is MNHEY and CDR2 SVGEGT. The CDR3 loop spans 13 amino acids. Here the CDR3 reads CDSRIGSNTEAFF. DNA of the CDR3: TGTGACAGTAGGATAGGGAGTAACACTGAAGCTTTCTTT.